The sequence of this T cell receptor (beta chain) was determined in a study of cytomegalovirus exposure and HLA in healthy donors (dated 2017 in TCRdb). Background for the entire study: An earlier analysis of several hundred of the donors reported 276 Gb of sequence data and roughly 120 million unique TCR beta sequences obtained from about 180 million T cells. Class I and class II HLA loci were covered by the typing at four-digit resolution. The study aimed to test whether signatures of past pathogen exposure could be identified by cataloging public T cell receptors. Donor age, sex, ethnicity and CMV serostatus were compiled alongside the repertoire data. Roughly 300 gigabases of sequencing data and 91 million or so unique TCR sequences made up an early release that covered fewer than 650 HLA-typed donors. In the later analysis, no new phenotypic data were used to find candidate immune exposures; instead, reliance was placed on TCR beta sequences and their occurrence across donors. All discovery cohort repertoires had been generated on a single sequencing platform. To decide whether each TCR beta V gene segment behaved as functional or pseudogenic, an earlier analysis of some 580 of the donors relied on high-throughput TCR beta sequencing. Among 300 to 450 genotyped donors of the cohort, an average of approximately 240,000 unique TCR beta nucleotide sequences were sequenced per donor, roughly 18% of them non-productive. Typing coverage differed by locus: A, B, C, DRB1 and DQB1 were typed in about 620-630 donors, DQA1 in about 560, DPA1 in around 580, and DPB1 in 400 to 480. About five DR-DQ haplotypes were handled as single units for association and clustering because linkage in the cohort was strong. In a later genetic analysis, genome-wide SNP genotypes for about three fifths of the roughly 670 donors were used, and that subset was treated as a discovery cohort. In a later analysis, previously published TCR beta repertoires from 550 to 700 donors were re-analyzed and high-resolution HLA genotyping was added so that TCR occurrence patterns could be studied. In addition to the first cohort of roughly 670 subjects, a separate validation cohort of approximately 110 different subjects was used. The genetic ancestry cluster associated with self-reported Caucasian donors included over 80% of the 398 genotyped donors. Using immunosequencing, the study profiled T cell repertoires from around 670 subjects and related those repertoires to cytomegalovirus serostatus. To predict cytomegalovirus infection status, the study brought together high-throughput TCR immunosequencing, statistical association of individual TCRs with disease status, and machine learning.

The library was obtained by the immunoSEQ multiplex PCR assay. For the multiplex PCR, a mixture combining 60 forward primers for TCR Vbeta segments and 13 reverse primers for TCR Jbeta segments was used. Amplification of the CDR3 region of rearranged TCR beta genes was performed with a multiplex PCR assay on genomic DNA. The Illumina HiSeq System was used to sequence the amplified TCR beta libraries as 87-base-pair reads. Per the original workflow: A later analysis tallied roughly 78 million unique TCR beta chains across the 700 or so repertoires, and about 10 million of those chains were shared by two or more donors. A nearest-neighbor algorithm error-corrected the raw reads and collapsed the reads into unique sequences, merging closely related sequences to remove PCR and sequencing errors. CDR3 sequences were aligned to IMGT reference sequences to assign V, D and J gene segments. Each retained sequence needed at least a six-nucleotide match to both a V gene segment and a J gene segment. Rearrangements were called productive when the CDR3 lacked stop codons and stayed in frame with V and J; all others were non-productive. CDR3 was defined by IMGT convention, running from the second conserved V-encoded cysteine to the conserved J-encoded phenylalanine. The earlier analysis of some 540 of the donors excluded any sequence lacking an unambiguous match to a single V gene segment. An earlier analysis of fewer than 650 of the donors classified V segments as functional when productive rearrangements were above 56.7% and as segregating when the standard deviation between donors was above 5%. To diagnose cytomegalovirus status from the catalog of TCR beta chain sequences, a statistical classification framework was built. V and J gene assignment, in a later analysis, came from comparing TCR nucleotide sequences with IMGT/GENE-DB human TR gene sequences. The TCRdist pipeline was used in a later analysis to assign CDR3 sequences and most-parsimonious VDJ recombination scenarios. In a later analysis, every TCR beta chain was defined by the combination of its CDR3 amino acid sequence and its V-gene family, and reads without a unique V-gene family were dropped. In a later analysis, 500 to 650 highly shared, low-generation-probability nucleotide sequences were removed to address suspected cross-contamination and a sequencing artifact. In a later analysis, a clonal expansion index was calculated for each public chain from normalized within-repertoire ranks of inferred template counts. A later analysis computed generation probabilities with a VDJ recombination model fitted to out-of-frame rearrangements, and checked the results against IGoR. In a later analysis, hypergeometric tests were used to score TCR-TCR, TCR-HLA and TCR-CMV co-occurrence, with a repertoire-size bias correction applied to TCR pairs. To estimate false discovery rates, a later analysis permuted the HLA or CMV assignments 20 times. A later analysis grouped co-occurring TCRs with DBSCAN, adding TCRdist sequence similarity when clustering within HLA-allele-positive subsets. Co-occurrence clustering excluded repertoires with fewer than 30,000 or more than 120,000 public chains, plus five with anomalous nucleotide sharing. In TCRdb, the immuneACCESS table is reduced to in-frame sequences with V and J assigned. These tables do not hold every clone; where another copy was compared, an unresolved V gene accounts for under half, and the others remain unexplained. V, J and clone size are those of that table, while D and trimming were read from the DNA. Per the sample table, the count is 140,000 to 150,000 clones. Together, the top ten hold 0.8% to 1% of the sample.

Summary of the overall study and its limitations: Compared with equally common non-associated chains, HLA-associated TCR beta chains in a later analysis were more clonally expanded and had lower generation probabilities. A total of 150 or so TCR beta chains were listed by the study as associated with cytomegalovirus. A group of highly shared sequence variants was considered likely to be a technical artifact of the sequencing pipeline. Because HLA typing was missing for some donors at each locus, association tests included only the typed subset. A later analysis found that TCR association rates varied across HLA loci, with DRB1 alleles showing the most associated TCRs and HLA-C alleles the fewest. V-gene and J-gene trimming of TCR beta chains was associated with a missense DCLRE1C variant in a later genetic analysis, and the association was replicated in an independent cohort. The authors suggested that the approach could potentially be generalized to other disease states and immunological phenotypes. Immune exposure information for the cohort was limited to CMV serostatus. This cohort had only TCR beta chains sequenced, and the lack of alpha or paired-chain data limited which features could be detected. Specific HLA alleles were associated with 18,000 or so TCR beta sequences at a false discovery rate of 0.05 in a later analysis. In an earlier analysis of a few hundred of the donors, most TCR beta V segments were observed in productive rearrangements about 87% or about 30% of the time, broadly matching IMGT annotations. Because counts were too low, 15 or so rarely observed V segments, including chromosome 9 orphons, were excluded from the earlier analysis of several hundred of the donors. In vitro tests confirmed that a few of the cytomegalovirus-associated TCR beta chains recognize cytomegalovirus antigens. In a later analysis, several top co-occurrence clusters were reported to appear linked to parvovirus B19, influenza, CMV and Epstein-Barr virus. In a later genetic analysis, fewer N-insertions in productive TCRs were reported among donors in an Asian-associated ancestry cluster than the approximately 630-donor mean. A further reported finding was that TCR beta sequences accurately predicted the HLA-A and HLA-B alleles for most subjects in the first cohort. While some public TCRs were present in many individuals, most TCR sequences turned up only very rarely across donors. The presence/absence analyses assumed that sequencing depth was roughly uniform across donors, and that assumption may not be true. Assigning TCR associations to individual alleles was difficult when HLA alleles, especially DR and DQ, strongly co-occurred. Linkage disequilibrium might explain the correlated functional status among segregating V segments, but an unknown experimental factor could not be ruled out. The classifier was reported to diagnose cytomegalovirus status with high specificity and sensitivity in both the original cohort and the validation cohort. Most CMV-associated TCR beta chains appeared to be HLA-restricted in a later analysis, and the HLA associations seemed to be driven largely by CMV exposure. The 87-base-pair reads could not distinguish some IMGT-functional V segments, including TRBV6-2 and TRBV6-3, so those segments were excluded.

Spanning cysteine to phenylalanine, the CDR3 consists of 14 amino acids. Only the CDR3 DNA stays, 42 bases, in frame from base 1. The junction carries 11 bases between V and J, which are trimmed by 5 bases and 0 bases respectively. Reading the germline V gene gives CDR1 SGHAT and CDR2 FQNNGV. About this clone itself: It has no known antigen specificity.

The cohort comprised fewer than 700 healthy bone marrow donors. At the time of sampling, every cohort member was nominally healthy, though immune exposures that went unrecorded were likely present. The donor tested CMV seronegative, placing the donor among the 300 to 400 seronegative members of the cohort. A peripheral blood sample was provided by each donor, and peripheral blood mononuclear cells were used for TCR beta sequencing. The Qiagen DNeasy Blood Extraction Kit was used to extract genomic DNA from the blood cell samples. Here the chain combines TRBV11-2 and TRBJ2-7; the D gene cannot be named for sure. Input material: PBMCs. This clonotype was sampled from a male donor in good health and CMV-seronegative. The DNA reads as follows: TGTGCCAGCAGCCTCACTTATAGCTCCTACGAGCAGTACTTC. Translated, it reads CASSLTYSSYEQYF. The full variable domain, completed from the reference TRBV11-2 and TRBJ2-7 proteins outside the CDR3, reads EAGVAQSPRYKIIEKRQSVAFWCNPISGHATLYWYQQILGQGPKLLIQFQNNGVVDDSQLPKDRFSAERLKGVDSTLKIQPAKLEDSAVYLCASSLTYSSYEQYFGPGTRLTVT.